The 10 T cell receptor beta chains listed next were all sequenced from one sample in a study of regulatory T cells in long-lasting Graves disease. The time point: newly diagnosed GD, antithyroid drugs for less than 3 months. PBMCs provided the RNA from which the TCR library was made. Researchers made TCR beta libraries by using iRepertoire HTBI primers and running Arm-PCR on CDR3 regions. From the multiplex PCR reads, TCRdb called clonotypes with MiXCR, one entry per CDR3 protein. The table includes around 360,000 distinct CDR3 sequences, around 15% detected once. This sample also belongs to another study, concerning T cells in Graves' hyperthyroidism and ophthalmopathy.

The sample consisted of peripheral blood mononuclear cells (PBMCs), taken at new diagnosis, from a patient treated with antithyroid drugs. The receptors here all came from a woman aged 18-29 years with Graves disease.

The chain has TRBV5-4 and TRBJ1-2; no clear D gene. The CDR3 totals 14 residues. The ends were cut back, 0 bases at V and 3 bases at J, with 9 bases in the middle. The germline gives CDR1 SGHNT, CDR2 YYREEE (reference sequence). DNA for the CDR3: TGTGCCAGCAGCTTGGGTGACGAATACTATGGCTACACCTTC. It specifies CASSLGDEYYGYTF.

This clonotype was seen many times. This chain connects TRBV6-1 to TRBJ2-3; 7 nucleotides agree with TRBD1. Germline values: CDR1 MNHNS, CDR2 SASEGT. Trimming at V came to 7 bases and at J to 5 bases, leaving 9 bases not matched to a gene. This CDR3 is 14 amino acids long. CDR3 sequence reads: CASTDSRGRDTQYF. DNA for the CDR3: TGTGCCAGCACAGATTCCAGGGGGAGAGATACGCAGTATTTT.

The chain has TRBV5-4 and TRBJ2-3; 10 bases map to TRBD2. The germline V gene encodes CDR1 SGHNT and CDR2 YYREEE (reference sequence). V was clipped by 4 bases and J by 1 base; unmatched bases: 9. CDR3 length equals 17 residues. CDR3 sequence: CASSPSLAGAGTDTQYF. The DNA of the CDR3 is TGTGCCAGCAGCCCATCTCTAGCGGGAGCGGGCACAGATACGCAGTATTTT.

This clonotype was seen many times. J is TRBJ2-2 and V is TRBV5-1; possibly TRBD2 for D (6 bases). The CDR3 spans 17 residues. CDR1 and CDR2 from the germline V gene are SGHRS and YFSETQ. V gave up 0 bases and J gave up 0 bases, with 12 bases separating them. The CDR3 DNA reads as TGCGCCAGCAGCTTGGGTCACGCGGGATCGAACACCGGGGAGCTGTTTTTT. It translates to CASSLGHAGSNTGELFF.

This clonotype was counted many times. This chain uses TRBV4-1 with TRBJ2-3; D is ambiguous. The CDR3 is made up of 14 amino acids. The V and J ends lost 1 base and 4 bases respectively, with 9 bases between them. Germline assignment: CDR1 MGHRA and CDR2 YSYEKL. Here the CDR3 reads CASSQVGQADTQYF. The CDR3 DNA reads TGCGCCAGCAGCCAAGTAGGCCAGGCAGATACGCAGTATTTT.

This clonotype appeared many times. A junction end diverges from the germline sequence, so it may reflect a read error. The V and J genes are TRBV7-9 and TRBJ2-1, with TRBD1 matching 8 bases. With the DNA end fitting TRBJ2-5 better, the J assignment may be wrong. CDR1 SEHNR and CDR2 FQNEAQ come from the germline V gene (reference sequence). This CDR3 has 15 residues. The CDR3 DNA sequence: TGTGCCGGCAGCTCCTCGGGACAGGCCACGGAGACCCAGTACTTC. Translation gives CAGSSSGQATETQYF.

This clonotype showed up just a few times. The CDR3 nucleotides are TGCAGTGCTCAGGGTGGCTACACCTTC. It translates to CSAQGGYTF. The chain has TRBV20-1 and TRBJ1-2; D is perhaps TRBD1 (5 bases). CDR1 and CDR2 (germline): DFQATT, SNEGSKA (reference sequence). V was cut by 5 bases and J by 7 bases, with 5 bases left in between. The CDR3 loop spans 9 amino acids.

This chain links TRBV6-1 with TRBJ1-5; maybe TRBD1 (5 bases). CDR3 length: 13 amino acids. V was shortened by 11 bases and J by 0 bases, with 11 bases between the two germline ends. Germline V gene lookup returns CDR1 MNHNS and CDR2 SASEGT. The CDR3 DNA sequence: TGTGCCGGCACCAGGGATAGCAATCAGCCCCAGCATTTT. It encodes CAGTRDSNQPQHF.

This clonotype was found many times. The V gene is TRBV2, the J gene TRBJ2-1, with TRBD2 identical over 8 bases. Germline V lookup: CDR1 SNHLY, CDR2 FYNNEI. The CDR3 consists of 13 residues. V dropped 7 bases and J dropped 7; count of bases not matched to a gene: 6. The CDR3 DNA reads TGTGCCAGCATCTGGACGGGGGGGAATGAGCAGTTCTTC. Amino acid sequence: CASIWTGGNEQFF.

This rearrangement joins TRBV19 to TRBJ1-5; D perhaps matches TRBD1 (5 bases). V lost 7 bases and J lost 7, with 26 bases in between. CDR1 LNHDA and CDR2 SQIVND come from the germline V gene (reference sequence). This CDR3 is 17 amino acids long. DNA for the CDR3: TGTGCCAGTACCTCCATTACGGGGGAGGGTCAGGGACAGCCCCAGCATTTT. Its translation: CASTSITGEGQGQPQHF.